A selection of T cell receptor beta chains follows, all from one sample in a study of T cell responses to AZD1222 COVID-19 vaccine. Measured with immunoSEQ multiplex PCR; TCRdb has only the in-frame clones, and not every one. The sample yields just under 75,000 clones, roughly 80% seen once. This specimen was peripheral blood, taken 28 days after the second AZD1222 dose. Every receptor here comes from an adult who received the AZD1222 COVID-19 vaccine. CDR3s include the opening cysteine and the closing phenylalanine or tryptophan. D genes are given only for firm matches. Some rows mark clone size as missing; the rest say once, few, many or name a class of expanded clone.

J gene: TRBJ2-3; V gene: TRBV5-1; clone size: .; CDR3 length: 19; D gene: TRBD2; CDR3 protein: CASSSDTTKLAGSTDTQYF; CDR3 DNA: TGCGCCAGCAGCTCAGATACAACTAAACTAGCGGGGTCCACAGATACGCAGTATTTT
J gene: TRBJ2-7; V gene: TRBV7-9; clone size: .; CDR3 length: 13; D gene: TRBD1; CDR3 protein: CASSLRQGGEQYF; CDR3 DNA: TGTGCCAGCAGCCTACGACAGGGGGGCGAGCAGTACTTC
J gene: TRBJ1-5; V gene: TRBV7-9; clone size: .; CDR3 length: 14; D gene: .; CDR3 protein: CASSYSGGNQPQHF; CDR3 DNA: TGTGCCAGCAGCTATAGTGGGGGCAATCAGCCCCAGCATTTT
J gene: TRBJ2-7; V gene: TRBV5-8; clone size: few; CDR3 length: 11; D gene: .; CDR3 protein: CASSFQAEQYF; CDR3 DNA: TGTGCCAGCAGCTTCCAAGCCGAGCAGTACTTC
J gene: TRBJ2-3; V gene: TRBV18; clone size: .; CDR3 length: 14; D gene: .; CDR3 protein: CASSPPTTVDTQYF; CDR3 DNA: TGTGCCAGCTCACCACCGACGACAGTGGATACGCAGTATTTT
J gene: TRBJ1-5; V gene: TRBV28; clone size: .; CDR3 length: 14; D gene: .; CDR3 protein: CASSIPEGNQPQHF; CDR3 DNA: TGTGCCAGCAGTATACCTGAGGGGAATCAGCCCCAGCATTTT
J gene: TRBJ2-1; V gene: TRBV11-2; clone size: .; CDR3 length: 13; D gene: .; CDR3 protein: CASSARLGNEQFF; CDR3 DNA: TGTGCCAGCAGCGCTAGGCTAGGGAATGAGCAGTTCTTC
J gene: TRBJ1-3; V gene: TRBV7-6; clone size: .; CDR3 length: 14; D gene: .; CDR3 protein: CASSLAGSGNTIYF; CDR3 DNA: TGTGCCAGCAGCTTAGCAGGCTCTGGAAACACCATATATTTT
J gene: TRBJ1-5; V gene: TRBV28; clone size: .; CDR3 length: 13; D gene: .; CDR3 protein: CASSQLFNQPQHF; CDR3 DNA: TGTGCCAGCAGCCAGCTCTTCAATCAGCCCCAGCATTTT
J gene: TRBJ2-2; V gene: TRBV28; clone size: .; CDR3 length: 16; D gene: .; CDR3 protein: CASSLAPGFSPGELFF; CDR3 DNA: TGTGCCAGCAGTTTAGCCCCAGGGTTTAGTCCCGGGGAGCTGTTTTTT
J gene: TRBJ1-1; V gene: TRBV6-6; clone size: .; CDR3 length: 14; D gene: .; CDR3 protein: CASSSGTENTEAFF; CDR3 DNA: TGTGCCAGCAGTTCGGGGACGGAGAACACTGAAGCTTTCTTT
J gene: TRBJ1-2; V gene: TRBV18; clone size: .; CDR3 length: 13; D gene: .; CDR3 protein: CASSPVRDDGYTF; CDR3 DNA: TGTGCCAGCTCACCAGTCAGGGACGATGGCTACACCTTC
J gene: TRBJ1-5; V gene: TRBV30; clone size: .; CDR3 length: 13; D gene: .; CDR3 protein: CAWSEGVGQPQHF; CDR3 DNA: TGTGCCTGGAGTGAAGGGGTCGGTCAGCCCCAGCATTTT
J gene: TRBJ2-1; V gene: TRBV29-1; clone size: few; CDR3 length: 16; D gene: TRBD2; CDR3 protein: CSVEPSAGDVYNEQFF; CDR3 DNA: TGCAGCGTTGAACCATCAGCGGGGGACGTATACAATGAGCAGTTCTTC
J gene: TRBJ1-2; V gene: TRBV9; clone size: .; CDR3 length: 14; D gene: .; CDR3 protein: CASSPRATNYGYTF; CDR3 DNA: TGTGCCAGCAGCCCCAGGGCTACCAACTATGGCTACACCTTC
J gene: TRBJ2-2; V gene: TRBV7-9; clone size: once; CDR3 length: 13; D gene: .; CDR3 protein: CASSLDDSGELFF; CDR3 DNA: TGTGCCAGCAGCTTAGACGATTCCGGGGAGCTGTTTTTT
J gene: TRBJ2-2; V gene: TRBV5-1; clone size: .; CDR3 length: 14; D gene: TRBD1; CDR3 protein: CASSSGQGAGELFF; CDR3 DNA: TGCGCCAGCAGCAGCGGACAGGGGGCCGGGGAGCTGTTTTTT
J gene: TRBJ1-1; V gene: TRBV12-3/TRBV12-4; clone size: .; CDR3 length: 12; D gene: .; CDR3 protein: CASRDDGLEAFF; CDR3 DNA: TGTGCCAGCAGGGATGACGGACTTGAAGCTTTCTTT
J gene: TRBJ1-6; V gene: TRBV6-2/TRBV6-3; clone size: .; CDR3 length: 14; D gene: .; CDR3 protein: CASSFVDHNSPLHF; CDR3 DNA: TGTGCCAGCAGTTTCGTAGACCATAATTCACCCCTCCACTTT
J gene: TRBJ1-4; V gene: TRBV3-1/TRBV3-2; clone size: .; CDR3 length: 16; D gene: .; CDR3 protein: CASSLTPGQYNEKLFF; CDR3 DNA: TGTGCCAGCAGCCTAACGCCGGGTCAATATAATGAAAAACTGTTTTTT
J gene: TRBJ1-5; V gene: TRBV2; clone size: .; CDR3 length: 14; D gene: .; CDR3 protein: CASSPFQGNQPQHF; CDR3 DNA: TGTGCCAGCAGTCCTTTTCAGGGGAATCAGCCCCAGCATTTT
J gene: TRBJ1-6; V gene: TRBV7-2; clone size: .; CDR3 length: 15; D gene: TRBD1; CDR3 protein: CASSLQGAQNSPLHF; CDR3 DNA: TGTGCCAGCAGCCTACAGGGGGCGCAAAATTCACCCCTCCACTTT
J gene: TRBJ2-2; V gene: TRBV28; clone size: .; CDR3 length: 14; D gene: .; CDR3 protein: CAIMGQKNTGELFF; CDR3 DNA: TGTGCCATAATGGGGCAAAAGAACACCGGGGAGCTGTTTTTT
J gene: TRBJ2-3; V gene: TRBV5-1; clone size: .; CDR3 length: 14; D gene: TRBD2; CDR3 protein: CASSSGGSTDTQYF; CDR3 DNA: TGCGCCAGCAGTTCGGGGGGGAGCACAGATACGCAGTATTTT
J gene: TRBJ2-7; V gene: TRBV6-2/TRBV6-3; clone size: .; CDR3 length: 13; D gene: .; CDR3 protein: CASSYPPAGEQYF; CDR3 DNA: TGTGCCAGCAGTTACCCCCCCGCGGGCGAGCAGTACTTC
J gene: TRBJ2-7; V gene: TRBV24-1; clone size: .; CDR3 length: 14; D gene: TRBD1; CDR3 protein: CATSGGQNIYEQYF; CDR3 DNA: TGTGCCACCAGTGGGGGACAGAACATCTACGAGCAGTACTTC
J gene: TRBJ2-3; V gene: TRBV11-2; clone size: .; CDR3 length: 18; D gene: .; CDR3 protein: CASRSVQGPLVVSDTQYF; CDR3 DNA: TGTGCCAGCAGATCGGTCCAGGGGCCCCTAGTTGTTTCAGATACGCAGTATTTT
J gene: TRBJ2-5; V gene: TRBV12-2; clone size: few; CDR3 length: 17; D gene: .; CDR3 protein: CASRPKCENRGQETQYF; CDR3 DNA: TGTGCAAGTCGCCCGAAGTGCGAAAACAGGGGACAAGAGACCCAGTACTTC
J gene: TRBJ1-5; V gene: TRBV28; clone size: .; CDR3 length: 18; D gene: .; CDR3 protein: CASSLEGGGNLAGQPQHF; CDR3 DNA: TGTGCCAGCAGTTTAGAGGGAGGGGGGAACTTAGCGGGGCAGCCCCAGCATTTT
J gene: TRBJ2-1; V gene: TRBV2; clone size: .; CDR3 length: 17; D gene: .; CDR3 protein: CASSEWAAASSYNEQFF; CDR3 DNA: TGTGCCAGCAGTGAATGGGCGGCTGCGAGCTCCTACAATGAGCAGTTCTTC
J gene: TRBJ1-4; V gene: TRBV19; clone size: .; CDR3 length: 18; D gene: TRBD1; CDR3 protein: CASSTAGQPDATNEKLFF; CDR3 DNA: TGTGCCAGTAGTACTGCGGGACAGCCGGATGCAACTAATGAAAAACTGTTTTTT
J gene: TRBJ1-6; V gene: TRBV5-1; clone size: .; CDR3 length: 15; D gene: .; CDR3 protein: CASSLEPSPNSPLHF; CDR3 DNA: TGCGCCAGCAGCTTAGAGCCCAGTCCCAATTCACCCCTCCACTTT
J gene: TRBJ1-3; V gene: TRBV19; clone size: .; CDR3 length: 13; D gene: .; CDR3 protein: CASSPPRGNTIYF; CDR3 DNA: TGTGCCAGTAGTCCCCCGCGAGGAAACACCATATATTTT
J gene: TRBJ2-7; V gene: TRBV4-2; clone size: .; CDR3 length: 21; D gene: TRBD2; CDR3 protein: CASSHLENRFESSGGLYEQYF; CDR3 DNA: TGTGCCAGCAGCCACCTAGAGAACCGTTTCGAGTCTTCGGGGGGACTTTACGAGCAGTACTTC
J gene: TRBJ2-7; V gene: TRBV6-2/TRBV6-3; clone size: .; CDR3 length: 14; D gene: .; CDR3 protein: CASSYRGGTYEQYF; CDR3 DNA: TGTGCCAGCAGTTACCGGGGAGGGACATACGAGCAGTACTTC
J gene: TRBJ2-5; V gene: TRBV5-1; clone size: .; CDR3 length: 14; D gene: .; CDR3 protein: CATGKGEGLETQYF; CDR3 DNA: TGCGCCACCGGGAAGGGGGAAGGCTTAGAGACCCAGTACTTC
J gene: TRBJ1-5; V gene: TRBV30; clone size: .; CDR3 length: 15; D gene: TRBD1; CDR3 protein: CAWSIPDRRDQPQHF; CDR3 DNA: TGTGCCTGGAGTATACCGGACAGGCGGGATCAGCCCCAGCATTTT
J gene: TRBJ2-5; V gene: TRBV2; clone size: .; CDR3 length: 15; D gene: .; CDR3 protein: CASSEALGGRETQYF; CDR3 DNA: TGTGCCAGCAGTGAAGCGCTTGGGGGTCGGGAGACCCAGTACTTC
J gene: TRBJ2-1; V gene: TRBV28; clone size: .; CDR3 length: 13; D gene: .; CDR3 protein: CASQRTLVDEQFF; CDR3 DNA: TGTGCCAGCCAAAGGACGCTCGTCGATGAGCAGTTCTTC
J gene: TRBJ2-2; V gene: TRBV2; clone size: .; CDR3 length: 18; D gene: TRBD2; CDR3 protein: CASSDSSLAGGNTGELFF; CDR3 DNA: TGTGCCAGCAGTGATTCGTCGCTAGCGGGAGGGAACACCGGGGAGCTGTTTTTT
J gene: TRBJ1-5; V gene: TRBV7-2; clone size: .; CDR3 length: 15; D gene: TRBD1; CDR3 protein: CASSRTGNGNQPQHF; CDR3 DNA: TGTGCCAGCAGCCGGACAGGGAATGGCAATCAGCCCCAGCATTTT
J gene: TRBJ1-1; V gene: TRBV27; clone size: .; CDR3 length: 18; D gene: TRBD1; CDR3 protein: CASSPDRGFMEVNTEAFF; CDR3 DNA: TGTGCCAGCAGCCCCGACAGGGGTTTTATGGAAGTGAACACTGAAGCTTTCTTT
J gene: TRBJ1-1; V gene: TRBV29-1; clone size: .; CDR3 length: 13; D gene: .; CDR3 protein: CSVLPGPGSEAFF; CDR3 DNA: TGCAGCGTCCTCCCCGGGCCCGGGTCTGAAGCTTTCTTT
J gene: TRBJ2-1; V gene: TRBV6-4; clone size: once; CDR3 length: 15; D gene: TRBD2; CDR3 protein: CASKATSGRNNEQFF; CDR3 DNA: TGTGCCAGCAAGGCGACTAGCGGGAGAAATAATGAGCAGTTCTTC
J gene: TRBJ2-1; V gene: TRBV19; clone size: .; CDR3 length: 16; D gene: .; CDR3 protein: CASSSPGGGGDNEQFF; CDR3 DNA: TGTGCCAGTAGTTCCCCGGGGGGCGGGGGAGACAATGAGCAGTTCTTC
J gene: TRBJ2-7; V gene: TRBV6-5; clone size: .; CDR3 length: 15; D gene: TRBD1; CDR3 protein: CASSGTGPSSYEQYF; CDR3 DNA: TGTGCCAGCAGCGGGACAGGGCCCAGCTCCTACGAGCAGTACTTC
J gene: TRBJ2-1; V gene: TRBV10-3; clone size: .; CDR3 length: 12; D gene: .; CDR3 protein: CAISESYNEQFF; CDR3 DNA: TGTGCCATCAGTGAGTCTTACAATGAGCAGTTCTTC
J gene: TRBJ2-3; V gene: TRBV7-6; clone size: .; CDR3 length: 13; D gene: .; CDR3 protein: CASSYGLGATQYF; CDR3 DNA: TGTGCCAGCAGCTATGGGCTCGGGGCTACGCAGTATTTT
J gene: TRBJ2-2; V gene: TRBV7-9; clone size: .; CDR3 length: 13; D gene: .; CDR3 protein: CASSSFRAGELFF; CDR3 DNA: TGTGCCAGCAGCTCCTTCCGGGCCGGGGAGCTGTTTTTT
J gene: TRBJ2-3; V gene: TRBV3-1/TRBV3-2; clone size: .; CDR3 length: 16; D gene: TRBD2; CDR3 protein: CASSHPGLAGTDTQYF; CDR3 DNA: TGTGCCAGCAGTCACCCTGGACTAGCGGGAACAGATACGCAGTATTTT
J gene: TRBJ2-3; V gene: TRBV7-2; clone size: .; CDR3 length: 14; D gene: .; CDR3 protein: CASSYLDFTDTQYF; CDR3 DNA: TGTGCCAGCAGCTACCTGGACTTTACAGATACGCAGTATTTT
J gene: TRBJ1-4; V gene: TRBV7-8; clone size: once; CDR3 length: 14; D gene: .; CDR3 protein: CASRLGGGGEKLFF; CDR3 DNA: TGTGCCAGCCGGCTGGGCGGGGGCGGTGAAAAACTGTTTTTT
J gene: TRBJ1-4; V gene: TRBV6-2/TRBV6-3; clone size: once; CDR3 length: 15; D gene: .; CDR3 protein: CASSYSTGGNEKLFF; CDR3 DNA: TGTGCCAGCAGTTACTCGACCGGCGGGAATGAAAAACTGTTTTTT
J gene: TRBJ1-5; V gene: TRBV7-2; clone size: .; CDR3 length: 15; D gene: .; CDR3 protein: CASSLAGGADQPQHF; CDR3 DNA: TGTGCCAGCAGCTTAGCAGGTGGGGCGGATCAGCCCCAGCATTTT
J gene: TRBJ1-2; V gene: TRBV2; clone size: .; CDR3 length: 15; D gene: .; CDR3 protein: CASSEARTFNYGYIF; CDR3 DNA: TGTGCCAGCAGTGAAGCGAGGACATTTAACTATGGCTACATCTTC
J gene: TRBJ2-3; V gene: TRBV5-6; clone size: few; CDR3 length: 14; D gene: .; CDR3 protein: CASGDNYITDTQYF; CDR3 DNA: TGTGCCAGCGGAGATAACTATATCACAGATACGCAGTATTTT